This T cell receptor beta chain stems from a study of T cell repertoires in cytomegalovirus infection (dated by TCRdb to 2018 to 2020). As for the study more broadly: Recently identified HLA-C-restricted CMV epitopes, whose presentation resists viral immunomodulation, were targeted by peptide stimulations together with well-studied HLA-B-restricted epitopes. Donor HLA type was relevant to the analysis, as public TCR beta signatures indicated carriage of CMV infection together with the matching HLA type. Broad study findings and their caveats: In both this cohort and an independent approximately 370-donor cohort, the cumulative frequency of public TCR beta family members distinguished carriers of CMV infection plus the relevant HLA type. The ex vivo response was dominated by HLA-C-restricted CMV-specific TCR beta clonotypes, and the single most frequent clonotype in two of eight donors was supplied by these HLA-C-restricted clonotypes.

What the treatment or condition label conveys for this sample: in vitro stimulation with specific CMV peptide epitopes to enrich CMV-specific T cells. Spanning cysteine to phenylalanine, the CDR3 consists of 16 amino acids. The DNA shown is the 48-base CDR3, in frame from base 1. CDR1 MNHEY and CDR2 SMNVEV were looked up in the germline V gene (reference sequence). V is pared back by 0 bases and J by 0 bases, with 10 bases lying between the germline termini. The run used an Illumina HiSeq 1500. TCRdb reran the public reads through fastp at Q25 and MiXCR, keeping productive beta chains. Every CDR3 protein is listed once, alongside the most common genes and DNA of its rows. In all, the sample holds 750,000 to 950,000 distinct CDR3 sequences, and approximately 32% of those were seen once. The ten biggest clones cover 13% of the sample. With respect to this clonotype: Its recognized antigen is unknown. No base quality values were provided; no much bigger clone lies one nucleotide off.

The sequence joins TRBV27 to TRBJ2-3, and TRBD1 may be the D gene, going by 5 matching bases. This sequence originates from a human donor in good health (CMV status not recorded). Some clones in this sample may be carry-over from other donors' samples. Sequenced material: cultured CD8+ T cells from PBMCs, taken from culture after CMV antigen stimulation. The CDR3 corresponds to CASSLSAGSSTDTQYF. The DNA reads TGTGCCAGCAGTTTATCGGCAGGGTCAAGCACAGATACGCAGTATTTT.